The clone carrying this TCR beta chain was detected many times. Sequencing libraries for TCR beta were prepared with iRepertoire HTBI primers and Arm-PCR of CDR3 regions. In TCRdb, the multiplex PCR reads were re-called with MiXCR into one record per CDR3 protein. Of approximately 490,000 distinct CDR3 sequences in the sample, 15% to 20% were seen once. This sample was taken from a study of regulatory T cells in long-lasting Graves disease. The time point here: newly diagnosed GD, antithyroid drugs for less than 3 months. There was RNA extracted from PBMCs, and the TCR library was made from it. This CDR3 has 11 residues. The V end was cut by 11 bases, the J end by 1 base, with 8 bases between. Germline CDR1 and CDR2: MDHEN and SYDVKM. These data are also associated with another study on T cells in Graves' hyperthyroidism and ophthalmopathy. That paper states: TCR CDR3 underwent first-round RT-PCR with the HTBI primer set. Ophthalmopathy was identified by the model a median around 5.9 months ahead of onset.

This chain joins TRBV28 and TRBJ1-1; D is undetermined. The specimen comprised peripheral blood mononuclear cells (PBMCs), sampled at new diagnosis, from a patient treated with antithyroid drugs. This TCR was sampled from a man aged 35 to 55 with Graves disease. CDR3 in amino acids: CAHSGNTEAFF. As DNA, the CDR3 is TGTGCCCACTCTGGGAACACTGAAGCTTTCTTT.